This T cell receptor (beta chain) was captured by sequencing in a study of blood T cell repertoires in COVID-19. Overall study: T cells, B-cell-depleted T cells, or PBMCs supplied cDNA or gDNA.

Sequencing was performed with immunoSEQ multiplex PCR; in TCRdb, only in-frame clones are kept and a portion is missing. The repertoire holds about 210,000 clones, with under 90% as singletons. Germline V CDR1 and CDR2: SNHLY, FYNNEI. V gave up 5 bases and J gave up 8 bases; unmatched junction bases: 4. This CDR3 region has 13 residues. Enrolled during active infection, Seattle patients were then followed longitudinally. The receptor was isolated from a woman aged 80 or older with COVID-19, enrolled during active disease. Sequencing used peripheral blood. This chain links TRBV2 with TRBJ1-3; the match to TRBD1 covers 9 bases. The CDR3, as DNA: TGTGCCAGCAGTCTTGGACAGGGGTACACCATATATTTT. It translates to CASSLGQGYTIYF. The full variable domain, its missing parts supplied by reference TRBV2 and TRBJ1-3, is EPEVTQTPSHQVTQMGQEVILRCVPISNHLYFYWYRQILGQKVEFLVSFYNNEISEKSEIFDDQFSVERPDGSNFTLKIRSTKLEDSAMYFCASSLGQGYTIYFGEGSWLTVV.